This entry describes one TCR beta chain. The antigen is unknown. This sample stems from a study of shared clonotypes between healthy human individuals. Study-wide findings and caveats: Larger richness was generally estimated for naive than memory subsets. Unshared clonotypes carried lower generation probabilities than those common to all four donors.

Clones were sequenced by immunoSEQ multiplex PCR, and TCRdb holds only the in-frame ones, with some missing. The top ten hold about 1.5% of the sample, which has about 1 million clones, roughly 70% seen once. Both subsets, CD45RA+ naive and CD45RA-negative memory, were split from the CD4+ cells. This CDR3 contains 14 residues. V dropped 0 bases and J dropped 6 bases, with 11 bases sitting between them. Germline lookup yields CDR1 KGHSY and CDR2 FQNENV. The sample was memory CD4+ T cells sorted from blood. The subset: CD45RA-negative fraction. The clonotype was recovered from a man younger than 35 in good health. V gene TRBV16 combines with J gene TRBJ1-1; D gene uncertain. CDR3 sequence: CASSQSWGNAEAFF. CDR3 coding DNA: TGTGCCAGCAGCCAATCGTGGGGAAACGCTGAAGCTTTCTTT.